The 21 T cell receptor beta chains below come from one sample, sequenced in a study of Graves' ophthalmopathy and Graves' hyperthyroidism. Amplification targeted the TCR beta CDR3 regions, with RNA transcripts as the source material. HTBI-primed first-round RT-PCR preceded second-round multiplex PCR. One entry per CDR3 protein, called by TCRdb with MiXCR from the multiplex PCR reads. In the table there are around 520,000 distinct CDR3 sequences, less than 45% of which are singletons. Sample: peripheral blood or thyroid tissue (not recorded which). The receptors derive from an adult man with Graves' hyperthyroidism.

This clonotype was detected many times. CDR3 residues: CASGQFQETQYF. The CDR3 coding sequence is TGTGCCTCGGGACAGTTCCAAGAGACCCAGTACTTC. The V call is TRBV19, the J call TRBJ2-5; TRBD1 matches 7 bases. There are 12 residues in the CDR3. Trimming at V came to 11 bases and at J to 1 base, leaving 4 bases not matched to a gene. Germline V CDR1 and CDR2: LNHDA, SQIVND (reference sequence).

The CDR3 reads CASSSAPGQGQQYF. In DNA, the CDR3 is TGTGCCAGCAGCTCAGCCCCGGGACAGGGTCAGCAGTACTTC. The genes are TRBV7-3 and TRBJ2-7; TRBD1 agrees at 9 bases. The CDR3 runs 14 residues. The ends lost 4 bases at V and 8 bases at J; junction bases unmatched: 9. CDR1 and CDR2 (germline): SGHTA, FQGTGA. Looking up the rest from reference TRBV7-3 and TRBJ2-7 gives the full variable domain: GAGVSQTPSNKVTEKGKYVELRCDPISGHTALYWYRQSLGQGPEFLIYFQGTGAADDSGLPNDRFFAVRPEGSVSTLKIQRTERGDSAVYLCASSSAPGQGQQYFGPGTRLTVT.

This chain joins TRBV29-1 and TRBJ2-5; tentatively, D is TRBD2 (5 bases). V was pared by 6 bases and J by 5 bases, with 10 bases between. In germline, CDR1 is SQVTM, CDR2 ANQGSEA. This CDR3 spans 11 amino acids. The CDR3 coding sequence is TGCAGCGTCGGAGGTGGGGAGACCCAGTACTTC. Its protein is CSVGGGETQYF. The full variable domain, completed using reference TRBV29-1 and TRBJ2-5, is SAVISQKPSRDICQRGTSLTIQCQVDSQVTMMFWYRQQPGQSLTLIATANQGSEATYESGFVIDKFPISRPNLTFSTLTVSNMSPEDSSIYLCSVGGGETQYFGPGTRLLVL.

The V and J genes are TRBV24-1 and TRBJ1-6; D not certain. The CDR3 consists of 14 residues. With 8 bases removed from V and 5 bases from J, the gap between germline ends came to 12 bases. Germline CDR1 reads KGHDR; CDR2 reads SFDVKD. The CDR3 loop reads CATMRAANNSPLHF. CDR3 bases: TGTGCCACCATGCGGGCGGCTAATAATTCACCCCTCCACTTT.

At least ten counts were recorded for this clonotype. V and J are TRBV12-3 or TRBV12-4 and TRBJ2-5; D is ambiguous. CDR3 length: 15 residues. With 5 bases removed from V and 2 bases from J, the gap between germline ends came to 15 bases. This chain's CDR3 is CASSPKETPQETQYF. The CDR3 region has the DNA TGTGCCAGCAGTCCCAAGGAGACCCCTCAAGAGACCCAGTACTTC.

Concerning this clonotype itself: An end of the junction does not agree with germline; a read error may underlie this. This chain links TRBV9 with TRBJ2-7, with D perhaps matching TRBD1 or TRBD2 (5 bases each). The V gene's germline CDR1 is SGDLS and CDR2 YYNGEE. The CDR3 has 13 residues. The CDR3 DNA is TGTGCCAGCAGCTTAGTCGGGACGGGCGAGCAGCACTTC. It translates to CASSLVGTGEQHF.

The V call is TRBV28, the J call TRBJ2-7; D gene ambiguous. There are 11 residues in the CDR3. The V gene's germline CDR1 is MDHEN and CDR2 SYDVKM. V dropped 1 base and J dropped 6 bases, with 4 bases sitting between them. The DNA for the CDR3 is TGTGCCAGCAGTTTATACAGCGAGCAGTACTTC. Encoded protein: CASSLYSEQYF.

About this clonotype: This may come from a read error, since a much larger clone is one base off. The V call is TRBV4-2, the J call TRBJ1-2, with D perhaps TRBD1 (5 bases). CDR3 length: 15 residues. The V and J ends lost 0 bases and 7 bases respectively, with 15 bases between them. Germline CDR1 LGHNA, CDR2 YNFKEQ. The CDR3 spells CASSQDRDLSCGYTF. The CDR3 DNA sequence: TGTGCCAGCAGCCAAGATCGGGACCTATCCTGTGGCTACACCTTC.

As concerns this clonotype: A much bigger clone sits one base away, suggesting this may be a read error. The CDR3 end shows no conserved phenylalanine or tryptophan, and so a read error is likely. This chain connects TRBV2 to TRBJ2-7, with D perhaps given as TRBD1 or TRBD2 (6 bases each). CDR3 size: 15 residues. CDR1 and CDR2 (germline): SNHLY, FYNNEI. Trimming removed 0 bases from V and 4 bases from J, with 13 bases in between. CDR3 bases: TGTGCCAGCAGTGAAGCAAGGGGGGTCGGGTACGAGCAGTACCTC. Translation: CASSEARGVGYEQYL.

The chain recombines TRBV6-6 with TRBJ1-3, with TRBD1 as a possible D gene (6 bases). The CDR3 has 17 residues. Trimming removed 6 bases at V and 0 bases at J, with 18 bases between. Germline values: CDR1 MNHNY, CDR2 SVGAGI (reference sequence). The CDR3 DNA follows: TGTGCCAGCAGAAGGGAACCGGGACATTTCTCTGGAAACACCATATATTTT. Translating it yields CASRREPGHFSGNTIYF.

This clonotype has a handful of counts. This chain uses TRBV6-2 or TRBV6-3 with TRBJ2-7, with 9 bases aligning to TRBD2. The germline CDR1 and CDR2 sequences are MNHEY and SVGEGT. Unmatched junction bases numbered 9, after V lost 0 bases and J lost 3 bases. The CDR3 is made up of 17 amino acids. As DNA, the CDR3 is TGTGCCAGCAGTTACTCGAGGACTAGCGAAATTCTCTACGAGCAGTACTTC. Its translation: CASSYSRTSEILYEQYF.

This clonotype appeared a few times. V gene TRBV29-1 combines with J gene TRBJ2-5, with D maybe TRBD1 (6 bases). The J call is in doubt because the DNA end fits TRBJ2-1 better. CDR3 size: 13 residues. Germline CDR1 reads SQVTM; CDR2 reads ANQGSEA. The CDR3 is CSVGAGEYNEQFF. DNA of the CDR3: TGCAGCGTTGGGGCAGGGGAATACAATGAGCAGTTCTTC.

The chain couples TRBV9 to TRBJ2-5; the D gene is possibly TRBD2 (5 bases). V lost 7 bases, J lost 5 bases, and 21 bases lay in between. The CDR3 runs to 15 residues. From germline, CDR1 is SGDLS and CDR2 YYNGEE. CDR3 bases: TGTGCCAGCTCACCAACTAGGTCGTCGTGGGAGACCCAGTACTTC. Translating gives CASSPTRSSWETQYF.

DNA for the CDR3: TGTGCCATCAGTGAGGGACTACATTCACCCCTCCACTTT. Protein product: CAISEGLHSPLHF. This chain connects TRBV10-3 to TRBJ1-6; the D is unclear. The V end was cut by 2 bases, the J end by 8 bases, with 7 bases between. Germline V gives CDR1 ENHRY, CDR2 SYGVKD. CDR3 size: 13 residues.

In its sample, this clonotype was seen many times. J is TRBJ2-5 and V is TRBV24-1; D gene unclear. Trimming shortened V by 3 bases and J by 4 bases, and 8 bases separated the two germline ends. The CDR3 is made up of 13 amino acids. The germline V gene has CDR1 KGHDR and CDR2 SFDVKD. DNA of the CDR3: TGTGCCACCAGTGATAGTCTGGGAGAGACCCAGTACTTC. As protein: CATSDSLGETQYF.

V is TRBV7-2 and J is TRBJ2-7; perhaps TRBD2 as D (6 bases). The CDR3 length is 17 residues. Germline values: CDR1 SGHTA, CDR2 FQGNSA. V lost 4 bases and J lost 3, with 22 bases in between. CDR3 region: CASSWDAGDFRNYEQYF. CDR3 coding DNA: TGTGCCAGCAGCTGGGACGCCGGGGACTTTCGGAACTACGAGCAGTACTTC.

Turning to this clonotype: Since a much larger clone is just one base distant, this may be a read error. V and J are TRBV20-1 and TRBJ1-5, with D possibly TRBD1 on 5 matching bases. CDR1 and CDR2 (germline): DFQATT, SNEGSKA (reference sequence). This CDR3 is 15 amino acids long. V lost 3 bases and J lost 3, with 15 bases in between. The CDR3 is CSARTRGGDNQPQHF. CDR3 coding DNA: TGCAGTGCTAGGACGCGGGGGGGGGACAATCAGCCCCAGCATTTT.

This clonotype was observed at least ten times. The chain joins TRBV29-1 to TRBJ2-2; D might be TRBD1 (6 bases). CDR1 and CDR2 from the germline V gene are SQVTM and ANQGSEA. The ends were cut back, 1 base at V and 2 bases at J, with 8 bases in the middle. The CDR3 runs 14 residues. The DNA of the CDR3 is TGCAGCGTTGAAGGACAGGAAAACACCGGGGAGCTGTTTTTT. Its translation: CSVEGQENTGELFF.

This clonotype was observed many times. The V call is TRBV12-3 or TRBV12-4, the J call TRBJ1-2; D gene unclear. This CDR3 has 15 amino acids. Trimming removed 3 bases at V and 3 bases at J, with 14 bases between. CDR3 coding DNA: TGTGCCAGCAGTTTTTCAGGAGACTGGGACTATGGCTACACCTTC. Translation: CASSFSGDWDYGYTF.

This clonotype was observed many times. The chain couples TRBV7-9 to TRBJ1-2, with D tentatively TRBD1 (6 bases). V was clipped by 2 bases and J by 8 bases, with 15 bases between them. This CDR3 has 14 residues. Germline V gene sequence: CDR1 SEHNR, CDR2 FQNEAQ (reference sequence). The CDR3 DNA is TGTGCCAGCAGCTTAAAGCACAGGGTCTTAGGCTACACCTTC. Translating gives CASSLKHRVLGYTF. Looking up the rest from reference TRBV7-9 and TRBJ1-2 gives the full variable domain: DTGVSQNPRHKITKRGQNVTFRCDPISEHNRLYWYRQTLGQGPEFLTYFQNEAQLEKSRLLSDRFSAERPKGSFSTLEIQRTEQGDSAMYLCASSLKHRVLGYTFGSGTRLTVV.

The rearrangement links TRBV29-1 to TRBJ1-1, with 7 bases lining up with TRBD1. J was trimmed by 6 bases and V by 7 bases; bases with no gene match: 8. The CDR3 consists of 12 residues. Germline V gene lookup returns CDR1 SQVTM and CDR2 ANQGSEA. The CDR3 loop is CSADRANSEAFF. In nucleotides, the CDR3 is TGCAGCGCAGACAGGGCTAACTCTGAAGCTTTCTTT. The variable domain in full, with the rest retrieved from reference TRBV29-1 and TRBJ1-1, is SAVISQKPSRDICQRGTSLTIQCQVDSQVTMMFWYRQQPGQSLTLIATANQGSEATYESGFVIDKFPISRPNLTFSTLTVSNMSPEDSSIYLCSADRANSEAFFGQGTRLTVV.